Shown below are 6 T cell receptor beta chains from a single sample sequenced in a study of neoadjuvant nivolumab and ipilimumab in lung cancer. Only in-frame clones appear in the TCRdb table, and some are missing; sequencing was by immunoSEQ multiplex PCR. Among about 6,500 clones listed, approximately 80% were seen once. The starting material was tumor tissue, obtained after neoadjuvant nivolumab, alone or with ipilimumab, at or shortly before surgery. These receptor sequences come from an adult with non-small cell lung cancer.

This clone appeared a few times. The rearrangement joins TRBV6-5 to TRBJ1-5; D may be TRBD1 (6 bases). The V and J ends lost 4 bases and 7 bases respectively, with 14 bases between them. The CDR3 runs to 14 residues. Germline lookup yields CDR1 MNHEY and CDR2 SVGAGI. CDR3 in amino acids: CASSLYRDQQPQHF. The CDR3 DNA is TGTGCCAGCAGTTTATACAGGGACCAGCAGCCCCAGCATTTT.

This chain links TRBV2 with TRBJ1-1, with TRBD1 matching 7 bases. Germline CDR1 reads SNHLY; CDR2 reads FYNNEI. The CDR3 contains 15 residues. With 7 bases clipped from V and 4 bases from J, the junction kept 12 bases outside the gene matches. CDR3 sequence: CASNARTGGVTEAFF. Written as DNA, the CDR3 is TGTGCCAGCAATGCCCGGACAGGCGGCGTCACTGAAGCTTTCTTT.

In nucleotides, the CDR3 is TGTGCCAGCAGCCAGGACGGAGGCAGAGGAGATACGCAGTATTTT. This codes for CASSQDGGRGDTQYF. V usage is TRBV7-3 and J usage is TRBJ2-3; the D gene is possibly TRBD2 (5 bases). V was trimmed by 5 bases and J by 5 bases, leaving 17 bases between them. From germline, CDR1 is SGHTA and CDR2 FQGTGA. The length of the CDR3 is 15 residues.

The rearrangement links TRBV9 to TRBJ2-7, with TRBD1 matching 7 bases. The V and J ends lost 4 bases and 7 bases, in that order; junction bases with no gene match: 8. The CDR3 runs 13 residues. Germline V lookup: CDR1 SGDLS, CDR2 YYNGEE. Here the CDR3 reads CASSRDRVGEQYF. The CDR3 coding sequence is TGTGCCAGCAGCAGAGACAGGGTGGGAGAGCAGTACTTC.

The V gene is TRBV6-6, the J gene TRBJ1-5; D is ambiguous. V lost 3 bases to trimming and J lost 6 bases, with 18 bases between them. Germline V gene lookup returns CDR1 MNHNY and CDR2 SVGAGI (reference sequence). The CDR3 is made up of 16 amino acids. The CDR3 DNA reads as TGTGCCAGCAGTTATACGCCGTCTGGGGTGGGTCAGCCCCAGCATTTT. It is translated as CASSYTPSGVGQPQHF.

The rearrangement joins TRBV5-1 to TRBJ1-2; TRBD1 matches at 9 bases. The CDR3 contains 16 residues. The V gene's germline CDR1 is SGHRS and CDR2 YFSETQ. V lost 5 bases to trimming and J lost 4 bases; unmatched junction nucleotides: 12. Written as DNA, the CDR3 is TGCGCCAGCAGTACCCGGGACAGGGCAAGAGTCTATGGCTACACCTTC. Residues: CASSTRDRARVYGYTF.